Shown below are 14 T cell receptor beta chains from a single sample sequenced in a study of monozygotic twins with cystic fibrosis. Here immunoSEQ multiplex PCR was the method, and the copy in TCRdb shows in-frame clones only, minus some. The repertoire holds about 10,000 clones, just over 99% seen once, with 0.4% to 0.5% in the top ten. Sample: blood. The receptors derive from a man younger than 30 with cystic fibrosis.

The CDR3 region has the DNA TGCGCCAGCAGATCTGGACAGGGCTTCCAAGTGGAGACCCAGTACTTC. Its protein is CASRSGQGFQVETQYF. V usage is TRBV5-1 and J usage is TRBJ2-5, with 8 bases matching TRBD1. There are 16 residues in the CDR3. The junction had 14 bases not matched to a gene; V was cut back by 5 bases and J by 5 bases. Germline CDR1 is SGHRS and CDR2 is YFSETQ.

The CDR3 sequence is CASSLVGTGDTEAFF. The CDR3 coding sequence is TGTGCCAGCAGCTTAGTCGGGACAGGGGACACTGAAGCTTTCTTT. This sequence joins TRBV7-2 and TRBJ1-1, with TRBD1 matching 10 bases. The length of the CDR3 is 15 residues. V shed 1 base and J 3 bases; nucleotides not matched to a gene: 2. Per germline, CDR1 SGHTA and CDR2 FQGNSA.

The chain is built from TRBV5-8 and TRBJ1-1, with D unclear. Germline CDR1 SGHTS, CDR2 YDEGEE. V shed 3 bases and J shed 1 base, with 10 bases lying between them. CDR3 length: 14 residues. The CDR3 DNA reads TGTGCCAGCAGCTGGACCGACGGGAACACTGAAGCTTTCTTT. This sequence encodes CASSWTDGNTEAFF.

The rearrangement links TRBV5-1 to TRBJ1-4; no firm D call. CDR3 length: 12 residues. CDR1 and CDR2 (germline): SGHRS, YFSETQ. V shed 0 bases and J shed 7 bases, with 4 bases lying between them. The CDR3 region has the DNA TGCGCCAGCAGCTTGGAGTTTGAAAAACTGTTTTTT. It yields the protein CASSLEFEKLFF.

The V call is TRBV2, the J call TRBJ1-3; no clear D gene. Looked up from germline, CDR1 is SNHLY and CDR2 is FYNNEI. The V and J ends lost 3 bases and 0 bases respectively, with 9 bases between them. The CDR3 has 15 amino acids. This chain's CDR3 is CASSDSGSSGNTIYF. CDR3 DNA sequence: TGTGCCAGCAGTGATTCTGGGAGCTCTGGAAACACCATATATTTT.

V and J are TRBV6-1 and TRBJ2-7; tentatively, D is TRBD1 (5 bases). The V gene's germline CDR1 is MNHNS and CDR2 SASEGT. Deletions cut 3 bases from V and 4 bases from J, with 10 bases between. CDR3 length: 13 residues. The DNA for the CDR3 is TGTGCCAGCAGTGATCAGGGAAGTTACGAGCAGTACTTC. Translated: CASSDQGSYEQYF.

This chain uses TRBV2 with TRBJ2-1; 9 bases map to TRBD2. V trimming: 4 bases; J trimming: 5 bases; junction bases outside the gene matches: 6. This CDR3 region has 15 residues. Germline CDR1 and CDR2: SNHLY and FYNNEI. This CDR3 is CASSATSSGNNEQFF. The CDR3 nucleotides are TGTGCCAGCAGTGCTACCTCTAGCGGGAACAATGAGCAGTTCTTC.

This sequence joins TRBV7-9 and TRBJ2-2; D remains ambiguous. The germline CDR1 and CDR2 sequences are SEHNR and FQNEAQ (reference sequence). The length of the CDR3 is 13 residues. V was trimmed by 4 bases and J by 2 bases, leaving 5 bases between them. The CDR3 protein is CASSYPNTGELFF. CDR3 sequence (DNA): TGTGCCAGCAGCTACCCTAACACCGGGGAGCTGTTTTTT. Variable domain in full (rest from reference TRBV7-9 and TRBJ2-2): DTGVSQNPRHKITKRGQNVTFRCDPISEHNRLYWYRQTLGQGPEFLTYFQNEAQLEKSRLLSDRFSAERPKGSFSTLEIQRTEQGDSAMYLCASSYPNTGELFFGEGSRLTVL.

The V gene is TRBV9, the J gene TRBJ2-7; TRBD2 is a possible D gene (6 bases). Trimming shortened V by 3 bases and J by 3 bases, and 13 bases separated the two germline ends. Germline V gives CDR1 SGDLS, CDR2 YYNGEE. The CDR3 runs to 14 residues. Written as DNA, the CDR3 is TGTGCCAGCAGCGGGCGGGACTGGGGCTACGAGCAGTACTTC. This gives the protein CASSGRDWGYEQYF. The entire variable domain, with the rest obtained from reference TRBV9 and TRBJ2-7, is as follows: DSGVTQTPKHLITATGQRVTLRCSPRSGDLSVYWYQQSLDQGLQFLIQYYNGEERAKGNILERFSAQQFPDLHSELNLSSLELGDSALYFCASSGRDWGYEQYFGPGTRLTVT.

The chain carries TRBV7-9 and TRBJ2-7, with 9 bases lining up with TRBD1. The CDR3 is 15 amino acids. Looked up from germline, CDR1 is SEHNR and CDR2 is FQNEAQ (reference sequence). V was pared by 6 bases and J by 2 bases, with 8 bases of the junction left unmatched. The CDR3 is CASSSTGTGTYEQYF. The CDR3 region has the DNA TGTGCCAGCAGTTCCACCGGGACAGGGACCTACGAGCAGTACTTC. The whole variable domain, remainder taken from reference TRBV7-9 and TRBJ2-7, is DTGVSQNPRHKITKRGQNVTFRCDPISEHNRLYWYRQTLGQGPEFLTYFQNEAQLEKSRLLSDRFSAERPKGSFSTLEIQRTEQGDSAMYLCASSSTGTGTYEQYFGPGTRLTVT.

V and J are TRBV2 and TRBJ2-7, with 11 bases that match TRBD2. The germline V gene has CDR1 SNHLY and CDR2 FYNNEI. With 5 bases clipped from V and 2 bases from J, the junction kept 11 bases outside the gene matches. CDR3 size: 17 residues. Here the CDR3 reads CASSTQGGTSGPYEQYF. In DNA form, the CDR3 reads TGTGCCAGCAGTACCCAAGGTGGGACTAGCGGTCCCTACGAGCAGTACTTC.

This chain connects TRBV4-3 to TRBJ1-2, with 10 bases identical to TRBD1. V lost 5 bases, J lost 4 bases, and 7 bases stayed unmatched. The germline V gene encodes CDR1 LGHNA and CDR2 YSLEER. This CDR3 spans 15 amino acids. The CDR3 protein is CASSSGQGGIYGYTF. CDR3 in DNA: TGCGCCAGCAGCTCAGGACAGGGGGGAATCTATGGCTACACCTTC.

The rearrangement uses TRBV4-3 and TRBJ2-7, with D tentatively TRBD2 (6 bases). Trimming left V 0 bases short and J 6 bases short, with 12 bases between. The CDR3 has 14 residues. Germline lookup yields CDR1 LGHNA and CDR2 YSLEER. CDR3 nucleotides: TGCGCCAGCAGCCAAGAATCGGACTACGGCGAGCAGTACTTC. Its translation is CASSQESDYGEQYF.

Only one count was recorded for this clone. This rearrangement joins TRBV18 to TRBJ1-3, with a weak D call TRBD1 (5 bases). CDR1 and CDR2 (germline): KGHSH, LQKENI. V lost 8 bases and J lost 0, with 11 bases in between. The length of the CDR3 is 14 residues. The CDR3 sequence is CASTQVGSGNTIYF. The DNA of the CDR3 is TGTGCCAGCACACAGGTCGGCTCTGGAAACACCATATATTTT.